This T cell receptor beta chain was retrieved from a study of T cell repertoires in cytomegalovirus infection (dated by TCRdb to between 2018 and 2020). For the wider study: Because public TCR beta signatures pointed to carriage of CMV infection together with the matching HLA type, the HLA type of each donor mattered for the analysis.

The V end loses 3 bases and the J end loses 6 bases, and a stretch of 12 bases separates them. CDR1 MNHEY and CDR2 SMNVEV were looked up in the germline V gene (reference sequence). Including the terminal cysteine and phenylalanine, the CDR3 comprises 14 residues. CDR3 DNA is the only sequence kept; it has 42 bases, read in frame from the first base. Here is what the overall study found, with its caveats: Cumulative frequency of public TCR beta family members discriminated carriers of CMV infection plus the relevant HLA type in this cohort and an independent approximately 370-donor cohort. The ex vivo response was dominated by HLA-C-restricted CMV-specific TCR beta clonotypes, and the single most frequent clonotype in two of eight donors was supplied by these HLA-C-restricted clonotypes.

Sequencing was performed on an Illumina HiSeq 1500. TCRdb applied fastp at Q25 and MiXCR to the public reads, then kept only in-frame beta chains. Every entry covers one CDR3 protein and lists the most common genes and DNA from its rows. The sample table shows roughly 630,000 distinct CDR3 sequences, and approximately 24% are seen once. The ten largest clones capture less than 10% of the sample. For this clonotype: The target of this receptor is not known. The sample holds no much larger clone one base away, and base qualities are not on file.

Sequences were obtained from CD8+ T cells from PBMCs. The sequence derives from a human donor in good health (CMV status not recorded). Some clones in this sample may be carry-over from other donors' samples. The rearrangement joined TRBV27 to TRBJ1-5, with TRBD1 tentatively as D gene (6 bases match). The DNA is TGTGCCAGCAGTTTCGGGGGGCCTGGTCAGCCCCAGCATTTT. It translates to CASSFGGPGQPQHF.